One sample yielded the 9 T cell receptor beta chains listed below, sequenced in a study of blood T cell repertoires in COVID-19. The repertoire was sequenced with immunoSEQ multiplex PCR; TCRdb's copy has only in-frame clones and lacks some. There are some 320,000 clones in the sample; 90% occur only once, and approximately 4.1% lies in the top ten. The sequenced sample consisted of PBMCs or T cells enriched from blood (not recorded which). The source is a woman aged 25 to 39 who had been exposed to COVID-19.

The rearrangement links TRBV7-9 to TRBJ2-2, with TRBD1 matching over 9 bases. CDR3 length: 15 amino acids. Trimming cost V 5 bases and J 7 bases; bases outside gene matches: 8. Per germline, CDR1 SEHNR and CDR2 FQNEAQ (reference sequence). As DNA, the CDR3 is TGTGCCAGCAGCCGTCCCGGGACAGGGTTCGGGGAGCTGTTTTTT. Its protein is CASSRPGTGFGELFF.

This clone was detected only once. The chain is built from TRBV6-5 and TRBJ1-6; 7 nucleotides agree with TRBD1. CDR1 is MNHEY, CDR2 SVGAGI, per germline. With 0 bases clipped from V and 5 bases from J, the junction kept 4 bases outside the gene matches. CDR3 length: 16 amino acids. The CDR3 loop is CASSYSPDRDNSPLHF. CDR3 in DNA: TGTGCCAGCAGTTACTCGCCCGACAGGGATAATTCACCCCTCCACTTT.

The J gene is TRBJ1-2, the V gene TRBV5-1; 9 bases agree with TRBD1. Germline CDR1 reads SGHRS; CDR2 reads YFSETQ. The CDR3 runs 18 residues. V shed 2 bases, J shed 8 bases, and the junction held 19 bases outside the gene matches. DNA of the CDR3: TGCGCCAGCAGCTTCTTCTTTGCCGGGACAGGGAGAAGAGGAGGCTACACCTTC. This sequence encodes CASSFFFAGTGRRGGYTF.

V is TRBV30 and J is TRBJ2-3; TRBD2 agrees at 7 bases. V gave up 2 bases and J gave up 8 bases; unmatched junction bases: 28. There are 20 residues in the CDR3. Germline lookup yields CDR1 GTSNPN and CDR2 SVGIG (reference sequence). The CDR3 DNA reads as TGTGCCTGGAGTCCTTCATTTGACCTATTAAGCGGGGCAAAAAGGGGTACGCAGTATTTT. Translation gives CAWSPSFDLLSGAKRGTQYF.

J is TRBJ1-2 and V is TRBV2; 7 bases map to TRBD1. The CDR3 runs 15 residues. The germline gives CDR1 SNHLY, CDR2 FYNNEI. V shed 4 bases and J 4 bases; nucleotides not matched to a gene: 9. The CDR3 spells CASSGTGANGYGYTF. For the CDR3, the DNA is TGTGCCAGCAGTGGAACAGGGGCGAACGGCTATGGCTACACCTTC. Combining the CDR3 with reference TRBV2 and TRBJ1-2 gives the whole variable domain EPEVTQTPSHQVTQMGQEVILRCVPISNHLYFYWYRQILGQKVEFLVSFYNNEISEKSEIFDDQFSVERPDGSNFTLKIRSTKLEDSAMYFCASSGTGANGYGYTFGSGTRLTVV.

V gene TRBV27 combines with J gene TRBJ1-2, with 9 nucleotides matching TRBD1. Trimming at V came to 6 bases and at J to 3 bases, leaving 5 bases not matched to a gene. This CDR3 is built from 14 residues. Germline V lookup: CDR1 MNHEY, CDR2 SMNVEV (reference sequence). CDR3: CASSLDRGDYGYTF. Here the CDR3 DNA reads TGTGCCAGCAGCCTGGACAGGGGTGACTATGGCTACACCTTC.

This clone was seen only once. The J gene is TRBJ2-5, the V gene TRBV7-5; the table's D call, TRBD2, was not checked against the DNA. TRBV7-5 constitutes a pseudogene. This CDR3 has 15 residues. CDR3 DNA sequence: TGTGCCAGAAATTGGACGAGCGGGGGCTGGGAGACCCAGTACTTC. Residues: CARNWTSGGWETQYF.

This chain connects TRBV19 to TRBJ2-5; 12 positions agree with TRBD1. The CDR3 runs to 16 residues. Germline V gene data show CDR1 as LNHDA and CDR2 as SQIVND (reference sequence). The ends lost 1 base at V and 4 bases at J; junction bases unmatched: 4. For the CDR3, the DNA is TGTGCCAGTAGTATAGGAGGGACAGGGGGCATAGAGACCCAGTACTTC. Translation: CASSIGGTGGIETQYF.

V usage is TRBV5-6 and J usage is TRBJ1-2; D not resolved. The germline gives CDR1 SGHDT, CDR2 YYEEEE. The V end was cut by 5 bases, the J end by 4 bases, with 18 bases between. CDR3 length: 15 residues. The CDR3: CASRRRERASYGYTF. CDR3 nucleotides: TGTGCCAGCAGACGCCGTGAGCGCGCCAGCTATGGCTACACCTTC.